This TCR beta chain was documented in a study of shared clonotypes between healthy human individuals. Germline V gives CDR1 SNHLY, CDR2 FYNNEI. The CDR3 runs 14 residues. Trimming left V 2 bases short and J 4 bases short, with 9 bases between. Method: immunoSEQ multiplex PCR; TCRdb's copy keeps in-frame clones and lacks some. Found here are about 980,000 clones, 76% of them singletons; the top ten hold 1.5%. This TCR was recovered from a man younger than 30 in good health. The sequenced sample consisted of memory CD4+ T cells sorted from blood. Subset in this sample: CD45RA-negative fraction. The J gene is TRBJ2-1, the V gene TRBV2; D is uncertain. The CDR3 is CASSERLTYNEQFF. In nucleotides, the CDR3 is TGTGCCAGCAGTGAACGGCTTACTTACAATGAGCAGTTCTTC.